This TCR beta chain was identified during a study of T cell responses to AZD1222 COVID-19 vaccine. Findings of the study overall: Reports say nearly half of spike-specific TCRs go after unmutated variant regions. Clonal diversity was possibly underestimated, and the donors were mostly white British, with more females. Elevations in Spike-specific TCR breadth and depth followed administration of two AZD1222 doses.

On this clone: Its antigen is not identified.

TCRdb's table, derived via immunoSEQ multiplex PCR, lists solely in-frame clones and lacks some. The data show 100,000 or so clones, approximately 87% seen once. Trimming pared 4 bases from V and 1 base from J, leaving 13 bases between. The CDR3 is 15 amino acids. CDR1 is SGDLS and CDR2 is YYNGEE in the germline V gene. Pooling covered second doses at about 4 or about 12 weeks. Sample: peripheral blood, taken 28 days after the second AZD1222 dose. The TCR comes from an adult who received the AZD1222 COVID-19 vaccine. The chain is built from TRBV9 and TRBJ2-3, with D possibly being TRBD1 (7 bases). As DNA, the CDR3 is TGTGCCAGCAGCCAGGGGGGCGTGGGCACAGATACGCAGTATTTT. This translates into CASSQGGVGTDTQYF.